This record covers a single T cell receptor (beta chain). The antigen is unknown. This record belongs to a study of shared clonotypes between healthy human individuals. Study at large: Samples came from a couple of female and three male donors aged 18 to 49. Study-level findings and limits: The small donor group covered limited genetic and exposure diversity.

V dropped 4 bases and J dropped 6 bases, with 12 bases sitting between them. There are 14 residues in the CDR3. CDR1 is SGHVS, CDR2 FNYEAQ, per germline. Data came from immunoSEQ multiplex PCR; TCRdb stores just in-frame clones and leaves some out. Among about 2,500,000 clones listed, over 85% were seen once. The sequence came from a man younger than 35 in good health. The specimen sequenced was naive CD4+ T cells sorted from blood. The subset denotes: CD45RA+ positively selected. This chain links TRBV7-6 with TRBJ2-2; D might be TRBD1 (6 bases). The CDR3 DNA reads as TGTGCCAGCAGCTCCCTTGGGGGCCCCGGGGAGCTGTTTTTT. Encoded protein: CASSSLGGPGELFF.